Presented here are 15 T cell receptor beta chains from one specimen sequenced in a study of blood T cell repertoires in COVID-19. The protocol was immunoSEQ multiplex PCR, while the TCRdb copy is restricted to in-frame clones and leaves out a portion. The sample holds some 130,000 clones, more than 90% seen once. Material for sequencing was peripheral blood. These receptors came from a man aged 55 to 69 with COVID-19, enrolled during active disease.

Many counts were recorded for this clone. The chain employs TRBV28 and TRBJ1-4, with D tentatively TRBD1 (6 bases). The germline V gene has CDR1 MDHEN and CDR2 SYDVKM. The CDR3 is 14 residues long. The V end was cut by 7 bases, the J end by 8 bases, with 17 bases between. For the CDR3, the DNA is TGTGCCAGCAACCCCCACAGGGTTAACGAAAAACTGTTTTTT. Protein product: CASNPHRVNEKLFF.

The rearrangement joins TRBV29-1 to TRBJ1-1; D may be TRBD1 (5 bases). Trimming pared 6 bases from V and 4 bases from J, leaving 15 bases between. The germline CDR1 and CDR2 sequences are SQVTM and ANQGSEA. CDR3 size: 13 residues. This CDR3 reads CSVQREGITEAFF. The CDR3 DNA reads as TGCAGCGTCCAGCGGGAGGGGATCACTGAAGCTTTCTTT.

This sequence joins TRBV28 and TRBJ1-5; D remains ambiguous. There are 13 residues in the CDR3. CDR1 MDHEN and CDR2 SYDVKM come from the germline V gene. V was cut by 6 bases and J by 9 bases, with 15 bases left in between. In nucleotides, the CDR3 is TGTGCCAGCAGAAGATCCGACCGAGGGCCCCAGCATTTT. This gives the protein CASRRSDRGPQHF.

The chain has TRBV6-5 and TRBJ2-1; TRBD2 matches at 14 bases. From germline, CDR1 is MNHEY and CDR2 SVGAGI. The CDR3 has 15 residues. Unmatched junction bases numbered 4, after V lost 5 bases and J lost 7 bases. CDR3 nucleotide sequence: TGTGCCAGCAGTCCCGGGACTAGCGGGAGTAATGAGCAGTTCTTC. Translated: CASSPGTSGSNEQFF.

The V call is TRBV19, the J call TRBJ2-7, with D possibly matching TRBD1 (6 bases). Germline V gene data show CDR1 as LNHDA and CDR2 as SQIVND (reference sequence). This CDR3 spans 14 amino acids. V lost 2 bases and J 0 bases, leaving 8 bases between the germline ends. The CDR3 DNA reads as TGTGCCAGTAGTATACAGGGGAGCTCCTACGAGCAGTACTTC. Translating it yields CASSIQGSSYEQYF.

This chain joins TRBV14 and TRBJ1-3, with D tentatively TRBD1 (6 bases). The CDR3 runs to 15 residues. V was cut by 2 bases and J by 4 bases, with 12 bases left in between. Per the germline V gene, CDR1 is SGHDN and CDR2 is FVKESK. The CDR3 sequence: CASSQLTGKGNTIYF. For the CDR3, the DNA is TGTGCCAGCAGCCAACTTACAGGGAAGGGAAACACCATATATTTT.

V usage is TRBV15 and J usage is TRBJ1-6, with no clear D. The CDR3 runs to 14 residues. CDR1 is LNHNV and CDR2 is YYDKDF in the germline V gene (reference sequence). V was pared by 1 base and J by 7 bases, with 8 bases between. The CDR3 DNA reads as TGTGCCACCAGCAGAGTTCCGGGGAATTCACCCCTCCACTTT. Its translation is CATSRVPGNSPLHF. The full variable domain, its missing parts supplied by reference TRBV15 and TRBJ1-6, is DAMVIQNPRYQVTQFGKPVTLSCSQTLNHNVMYWYQQKSSQAPKLLFHYYDKDFNNEADTPDNFQSRRPNTSFCFLDIRSPGLGDTAMYLCATSRVPGNSPLHFGNGTRLTVT.

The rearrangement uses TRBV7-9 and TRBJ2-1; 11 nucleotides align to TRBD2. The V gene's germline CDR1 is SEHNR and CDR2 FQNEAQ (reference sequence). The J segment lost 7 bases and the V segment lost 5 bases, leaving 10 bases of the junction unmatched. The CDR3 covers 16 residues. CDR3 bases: TGTGCCAGCAGCCCCGGACTAGCGGGTAAATTAAATGAGCAGTTCTTC. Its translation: CASSPGLAGKLNEQFF.

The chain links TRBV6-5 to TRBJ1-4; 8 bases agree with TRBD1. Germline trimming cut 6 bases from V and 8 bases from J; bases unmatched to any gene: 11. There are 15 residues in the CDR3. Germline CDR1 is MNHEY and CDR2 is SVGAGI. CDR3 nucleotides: TGTGCCAGCAGCCAGGTCCGACAGGGGAAAGAAAAACTGTTTTTT. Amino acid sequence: CASSQVRQGKEKLFF.

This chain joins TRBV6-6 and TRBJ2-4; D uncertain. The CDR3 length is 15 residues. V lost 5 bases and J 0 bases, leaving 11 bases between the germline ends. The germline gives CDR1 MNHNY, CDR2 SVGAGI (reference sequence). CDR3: CASSRPRLAKNIQYF. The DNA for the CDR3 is TGTGCCAGCAGTAGGCCTCGACTAGCCAAAAACATTCAGTACTTC.

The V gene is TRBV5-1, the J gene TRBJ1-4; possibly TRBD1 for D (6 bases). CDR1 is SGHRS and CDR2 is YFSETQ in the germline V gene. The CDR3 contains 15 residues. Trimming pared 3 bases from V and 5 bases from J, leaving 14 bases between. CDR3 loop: CASSSPGQANEKLFF. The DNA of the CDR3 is TGCGCCAGCAGCTCTCCGGGACAAGCAAATGAAAAACTGTTTTTT.

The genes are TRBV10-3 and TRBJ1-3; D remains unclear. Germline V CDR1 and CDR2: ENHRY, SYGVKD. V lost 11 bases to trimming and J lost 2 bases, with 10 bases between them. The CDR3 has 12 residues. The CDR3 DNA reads TGTGCCTCCCAGGCTCCTGGAAACACCATATATTTT. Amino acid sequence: CASQAPGNTIYF.

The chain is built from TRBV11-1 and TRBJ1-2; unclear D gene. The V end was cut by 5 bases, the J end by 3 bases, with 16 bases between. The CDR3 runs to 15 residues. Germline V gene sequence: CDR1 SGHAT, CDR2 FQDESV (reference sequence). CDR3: CASSDRVDSDYGYTF. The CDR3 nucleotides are TGTGCCAGCAGCGACCGGGTAGACTCGGACTATGGCTACACCTTC.

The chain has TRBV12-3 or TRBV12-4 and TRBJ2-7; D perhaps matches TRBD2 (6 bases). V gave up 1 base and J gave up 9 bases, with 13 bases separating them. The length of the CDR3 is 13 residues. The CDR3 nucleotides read TGTGCCAGCAGTTTAGGGCGGGATACGGTGCAGTACTTC. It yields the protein CASSLGRDTVQYF.

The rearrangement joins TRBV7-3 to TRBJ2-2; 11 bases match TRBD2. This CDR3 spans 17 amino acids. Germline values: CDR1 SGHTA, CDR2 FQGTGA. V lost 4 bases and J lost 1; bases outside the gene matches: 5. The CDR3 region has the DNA TGTGCCAGCAGCTCTATAGCGGGAGGGCAGAACACCGGGGAGCTGTTTTTT. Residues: CASSSIAGGQNTGELFF.